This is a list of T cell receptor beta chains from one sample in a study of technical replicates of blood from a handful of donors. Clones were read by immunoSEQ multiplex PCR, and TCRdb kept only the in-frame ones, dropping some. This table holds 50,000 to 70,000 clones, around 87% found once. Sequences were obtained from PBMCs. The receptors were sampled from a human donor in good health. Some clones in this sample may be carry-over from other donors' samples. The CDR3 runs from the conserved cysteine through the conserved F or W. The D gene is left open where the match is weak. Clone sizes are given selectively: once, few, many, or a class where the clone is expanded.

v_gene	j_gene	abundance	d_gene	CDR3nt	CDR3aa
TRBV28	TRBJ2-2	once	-	TGTGCCAGCAGTTTAAGGCAGGGATCCGGGGAGCTGTTTTTT	CASSLRQGSGELFF
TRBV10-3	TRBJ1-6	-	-	TGTGCCCCAGTCCGGCGGAACTATAATTCACCCCTCCACTTT	CAPVRRNYNSPLHF
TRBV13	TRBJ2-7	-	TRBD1	TGTGCCAGCAGCACTCCGGGACAGGGGGCTTACGAGCAGTACTTC	CASSTPGQGAYEQYF
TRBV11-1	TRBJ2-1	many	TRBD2	TGTGCCAGCAAGGCGGGGGGGCCTTATCAGTTCTTC	CASKAGGPYQFF
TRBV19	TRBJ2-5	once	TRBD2	TGTGCCAGTAGATCTCGGGGGGAAGAGACCCAGTACTTC	CASRSRGEETQYF
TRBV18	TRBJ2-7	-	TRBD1	TGTGCCAGCTCACCCCAAACAGGGGCAAGGTCCTACGAGCAGTACTTC	CASSPQTGARSYEQYF
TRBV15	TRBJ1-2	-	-	TGTGCCACCAGCAGAGATCAGGCCCTGACTAACTATGGCTACACCTTC	CATSRDQALTNYGYTF
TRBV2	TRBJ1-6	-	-	TGTGCCAGCAGTGAAAGGGGCCTAATTAATTCACCCCTCCACTTT	CASSERGLINSPLHF
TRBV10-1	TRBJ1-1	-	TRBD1	TGCGCCATCAGACCGGGACAGGGAATGGGCACGGCTGAAGCTTTCTTT	CAIRPGQGMGTAEAFF
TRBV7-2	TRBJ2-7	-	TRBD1	TGTGCCAGCAGCATAACCGGGACAGGGGGCTACGAGCAGTACTTC	CASSITGTGGYEQYF
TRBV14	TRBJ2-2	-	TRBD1	TGTGCCAGCAGCATTGGACAGGGTTGGACCGGGGAGCTGTTTTTT	CASSIGQGWTGELFF
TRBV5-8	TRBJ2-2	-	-	TGTGCCAGCAGCATGTGGAGGCTCGGTCCCGGGGAGCTGTTTTTT	CASSMWRLGPGELFF
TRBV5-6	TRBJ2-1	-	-	TGTGCCAGCAGTGTTAGTAATAACCACAATGAGCAGTTCTTC	CASSVSNNHNEQFF
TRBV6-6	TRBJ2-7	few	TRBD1	TGTGCCAGCAGCGGTCGTAGGGGGCATGAGCAGTACTTC	CASSGRRGHEQYF
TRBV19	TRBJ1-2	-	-	TGTGCCAGTAGCCACGTGAACTGGGGAGAGGGCTACACCTTC	CASSHVNWGEGYTF
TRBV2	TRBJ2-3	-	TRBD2	TGTGCCAGCAGTGGGGGGGGAACAGATACGCAGTATTTT	CASSGGGTDTQYF
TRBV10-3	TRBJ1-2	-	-	TGTGCCATCAGTGAGGGCGGGGGATCATATGGCTACACCTTC	CAISEGGGSYGYTF
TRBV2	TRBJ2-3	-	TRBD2	TGTGCCAGCAGTCCGGGGCTAGCGGGAGTCGGCACAGATACGCAGTATTTT	CASSPGLAGVGTDTQYF
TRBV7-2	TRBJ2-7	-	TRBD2	TGTGCCACCCGGGGGCCGGGACTAGCGACCGAGCAGTACTTC	CATRGPGLATEQYF
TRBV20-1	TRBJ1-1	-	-	TGCAGTGCCCAACGAGGCACTGAAGCTTTCTTT	CSAQRGTEAFF
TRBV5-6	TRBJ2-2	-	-	TGTGCCAGCACCACTTTGGGGGGGGCCGCCGGGGAGCTGTTTTTT	CASTTLGGAAGELFF
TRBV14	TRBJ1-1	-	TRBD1	TGTGCCAGCAGCCGAAAACCGGACAGGGTAAGCAGACCGAACACTGAAGCTTTCTTT	CASSRKPDRVSRPNTEAFF
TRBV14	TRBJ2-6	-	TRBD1	TGTGCCAGCAGCCCAGACAGGGGGGTTAGTGGGGCCAACGTCCTGACTTTC	CASSPDRGVSGANVLTF
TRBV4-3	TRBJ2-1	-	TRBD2	TGCGCCAGCAGCCGAGTTCTTAGCGGGAGACGGGATGAGCAGTTCTTC	CASSRVLSGRRDEQFF
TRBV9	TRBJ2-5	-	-	TGTGCCAGCAGCGTAGGGCAGGGGGAGACCCAGTACTTC	CASSVGQGETQYF
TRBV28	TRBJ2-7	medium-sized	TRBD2	TGTGCCAGCATCTGGGCTAGCGGGGTCCTGGGGCCTATGGAGGAGCAGTACTTC	CASIWASGVLGPMEEQYF
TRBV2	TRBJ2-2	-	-	TGTGCCAGCAGTGGGCCGAGGTCGAACACCGGGGAGCTGTTTTTT	CASSGPRSNTGELFF
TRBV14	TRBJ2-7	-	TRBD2	TGTGCCAGCAGCCAAGCCTGGGGGGGTAGCGGGAGGCTCGAGCAGTACTTC	CASSQAWGGSGRLEQYF
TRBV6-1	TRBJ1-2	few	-	TGTGCCAGCACCAGGCTCGAGCTGAGCTATGGCTACACCTTC	CASTRLELSYGYTF
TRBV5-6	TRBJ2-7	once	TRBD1	TGTGCCAGCAGCGAAGCCAGGGGGCGTGAGCAGTACTTC	CASSEARGREQYF
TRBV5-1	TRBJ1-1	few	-	TGCGCCAGCACCGGAGTCGGTGTAACTTTCTTT	CASTGVGVTFF
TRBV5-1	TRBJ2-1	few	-	TGCGCCAGCAGCTTTGGGGGGGGGCTGCGCAATGAGCAGTTCTTC	CASSFGGGLRNEQFF
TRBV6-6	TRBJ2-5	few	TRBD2	TGTGCCAGCAGTTCCGGACTAGCGGGCGGTGGGGAGACCCAGTACTTC	CASSSGLAGGGETQYF
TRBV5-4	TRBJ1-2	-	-	TGTGCCAGCAGTACGTTTTCGACTCGTGGCTACACCTTC	CASSTFSTRGYTF
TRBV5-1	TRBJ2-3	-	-	TGCGCCAGCAGCATGTACCAGCGGAACACAGATACGCAGTATTTT	CASSMYQRNTDTQYF